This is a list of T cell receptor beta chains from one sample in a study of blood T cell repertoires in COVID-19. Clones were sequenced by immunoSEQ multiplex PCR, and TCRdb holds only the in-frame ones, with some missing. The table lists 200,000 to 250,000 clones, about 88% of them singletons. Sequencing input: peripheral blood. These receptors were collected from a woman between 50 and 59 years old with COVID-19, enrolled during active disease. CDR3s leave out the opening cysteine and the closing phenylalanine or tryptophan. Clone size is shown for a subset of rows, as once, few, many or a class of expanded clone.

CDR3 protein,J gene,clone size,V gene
SASMRQGLSYNEQF,TRBJ2-1,.,TRBV20-1
ASSGQNSPLH,TRBJ1-6,.,TRBV18
ASSPRTSLLAYNEQF,TRBJ2-1,.,TRBV11-3
ASSQLSGSDTQY,TRBJ2-3,.,TRBV3-1/TRBV3-2
ASSYSRDSQGEQY,TRBJ2-7,.,TRBV6-5
ASSPGTVTSYEQY,TRBJ2-7,.,TRBV11-3
ASGRHHLSSYNSPLH,TRBJ1-6,.,TRBV21-1
ASSGGTGGAMNTEAF,TRBJ1-1,.,TRBV5-1
ASSLAGGNTIY,TRBJ1-3,.,TRBV5-1
ACKTGRSPLH,TRBJ1-6,few,TRBV30
ASSIVLYSGGVHNEQF,TRBJ2-1,once,TRBV19
ASSPGGFRETQY,TRBJ2-5,.,TRBV7-2
ASSWARSGGRDTQY,TRBJ2-3,.,TRBV5-4
ASSTDRDFFNGYT,TRBJ1-2,.,TRBV19
ASSIAGRTDTQY,TRBJ2-3,.,TRBV6-5
ASSLGRGTGYNEQF,TRBJ2-1,once,TRBV5-1
ASSYYTGELF,TRBJ2-2,.,TRBV5-1